This T cell receptor (beta chain) was documented in a study of regulatory T cells. Autoimmunity was present in every CD3G-deficient patient, worse in two. Patients aged 2 to 39 years had fewer naive T cells. Sorting split CD4+ cells into CD25-high CD127-low Tregs and CD25-low CD127-high conventional T cells. CDR3 length: 13 amino acids. V lost 5 bases, J lost 4 bases, and 11 bases lay in between. Germline-derived CDR1 and CDR2 are LNHDA and SQIVND (reference sequence). In the case of this clone: Its specificity is not known.

Study outcomes and limitations: Skewed V and J usage and few unique V-J pairs marked patient repertoires, most in Tregs. Hydrophobic residues at CDR3 positions 6 and 7 were enriched in conventional CD4+ T cells of CD3G-deficient patients.

Primers: 52 TRBV forward and 13 TRBJ reverse. Profiled with immunoSEQ multiplex PCR; TCRdb holds only in-frame clones, not every one. Among about 35,000 clones listed, 89% were seen once. This chain joins TRBV19 and TRBJ2-5, with a tentative D call TRBD2 (5 bases). This clonotype was obtained from a person under 35 with CD3G deficiency. Material for sequencing was conventional CD4+ T cells sorted from blood. The CDR3 nucleotides are TGTGCCAGTAGTGCCGGGGAAACAGAGACCCAGTACTTC. Amino acid sequence: CASSAGETETQYF.